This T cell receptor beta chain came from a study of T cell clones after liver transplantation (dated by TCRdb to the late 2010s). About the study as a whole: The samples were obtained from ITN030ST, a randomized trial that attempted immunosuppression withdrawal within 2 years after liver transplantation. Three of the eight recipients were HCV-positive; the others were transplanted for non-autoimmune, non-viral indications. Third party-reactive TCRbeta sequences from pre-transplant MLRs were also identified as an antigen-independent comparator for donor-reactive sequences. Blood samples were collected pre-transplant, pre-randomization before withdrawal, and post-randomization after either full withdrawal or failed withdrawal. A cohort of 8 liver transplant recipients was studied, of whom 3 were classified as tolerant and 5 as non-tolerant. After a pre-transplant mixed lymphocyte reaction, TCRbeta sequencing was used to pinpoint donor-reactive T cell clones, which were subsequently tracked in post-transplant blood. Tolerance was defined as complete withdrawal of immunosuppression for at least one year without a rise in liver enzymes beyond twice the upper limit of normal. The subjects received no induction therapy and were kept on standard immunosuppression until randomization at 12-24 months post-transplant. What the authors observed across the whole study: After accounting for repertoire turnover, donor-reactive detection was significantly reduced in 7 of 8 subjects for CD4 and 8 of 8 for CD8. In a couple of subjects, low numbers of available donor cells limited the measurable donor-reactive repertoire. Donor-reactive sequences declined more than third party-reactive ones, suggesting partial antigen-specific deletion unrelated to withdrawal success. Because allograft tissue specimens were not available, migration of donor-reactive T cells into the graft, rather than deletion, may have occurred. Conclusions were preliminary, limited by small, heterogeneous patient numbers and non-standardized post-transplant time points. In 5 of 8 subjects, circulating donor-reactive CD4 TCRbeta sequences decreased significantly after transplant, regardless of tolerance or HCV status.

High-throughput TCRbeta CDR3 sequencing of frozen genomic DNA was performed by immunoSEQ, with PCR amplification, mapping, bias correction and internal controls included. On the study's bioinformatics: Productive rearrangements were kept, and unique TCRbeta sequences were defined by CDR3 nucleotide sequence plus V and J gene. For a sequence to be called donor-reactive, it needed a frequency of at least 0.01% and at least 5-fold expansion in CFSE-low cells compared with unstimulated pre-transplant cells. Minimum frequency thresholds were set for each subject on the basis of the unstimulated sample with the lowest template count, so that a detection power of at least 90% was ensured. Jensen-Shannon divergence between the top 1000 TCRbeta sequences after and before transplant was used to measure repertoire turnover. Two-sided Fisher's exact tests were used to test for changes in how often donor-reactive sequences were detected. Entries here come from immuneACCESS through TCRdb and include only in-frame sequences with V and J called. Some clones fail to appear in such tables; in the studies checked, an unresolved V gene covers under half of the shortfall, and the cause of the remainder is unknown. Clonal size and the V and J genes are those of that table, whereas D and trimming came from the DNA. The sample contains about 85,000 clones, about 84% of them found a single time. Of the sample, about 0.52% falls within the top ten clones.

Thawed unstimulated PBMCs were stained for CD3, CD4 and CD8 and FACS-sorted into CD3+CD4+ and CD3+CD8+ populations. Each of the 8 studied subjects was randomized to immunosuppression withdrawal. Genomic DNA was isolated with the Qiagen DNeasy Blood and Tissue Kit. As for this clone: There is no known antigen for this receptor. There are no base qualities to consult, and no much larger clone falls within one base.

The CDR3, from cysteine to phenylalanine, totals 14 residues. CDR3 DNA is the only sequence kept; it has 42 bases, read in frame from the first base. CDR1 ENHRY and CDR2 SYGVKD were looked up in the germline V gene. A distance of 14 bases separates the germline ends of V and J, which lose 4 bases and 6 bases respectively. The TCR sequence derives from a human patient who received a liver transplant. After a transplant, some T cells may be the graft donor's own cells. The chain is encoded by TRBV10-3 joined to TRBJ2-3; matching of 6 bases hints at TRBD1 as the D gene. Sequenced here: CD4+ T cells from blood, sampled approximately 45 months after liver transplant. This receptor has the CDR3 CAISVNRERDTQYF. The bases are TGTGCCATCAGTGTAAACAGGGAAAGGGATACGCAGTATTTT.